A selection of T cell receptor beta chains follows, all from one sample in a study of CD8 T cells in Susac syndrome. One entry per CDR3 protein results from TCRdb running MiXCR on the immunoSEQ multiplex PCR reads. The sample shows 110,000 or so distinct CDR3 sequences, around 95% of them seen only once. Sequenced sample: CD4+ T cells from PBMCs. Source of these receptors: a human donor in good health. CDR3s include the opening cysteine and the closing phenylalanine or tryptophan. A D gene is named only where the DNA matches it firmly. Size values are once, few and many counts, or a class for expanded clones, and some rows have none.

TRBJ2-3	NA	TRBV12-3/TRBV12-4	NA	CASSSHGTDTQYF
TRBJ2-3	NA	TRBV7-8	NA	CASSLGGLAFLGGTQYF
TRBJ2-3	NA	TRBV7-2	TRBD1	CASTGGSSADTQYF
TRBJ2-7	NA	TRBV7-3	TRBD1	CASSPQGTSYEQYF
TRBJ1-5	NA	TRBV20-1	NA	CSARGGNSNQPQHF
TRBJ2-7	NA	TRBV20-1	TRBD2	CSASGVDTAGGFNEQYF
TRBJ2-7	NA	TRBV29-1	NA	CSVVGRVTYEQYF
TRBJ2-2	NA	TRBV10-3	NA	CASRGNTGELFF
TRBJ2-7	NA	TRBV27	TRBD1	CASSEPGQGRYEQYF
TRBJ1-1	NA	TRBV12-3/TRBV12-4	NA	CASSLYTEAFF
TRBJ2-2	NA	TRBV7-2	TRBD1	CASSPRQGTHTGELFF
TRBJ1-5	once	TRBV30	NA	CAWTPKTGSNQPQHF
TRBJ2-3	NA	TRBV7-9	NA	CASSLGGGPTDTQYF
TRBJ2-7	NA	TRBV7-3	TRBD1	CASSPAPGTGGSYEQYF
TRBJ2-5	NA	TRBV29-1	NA	CSVEVGAIGETQYF
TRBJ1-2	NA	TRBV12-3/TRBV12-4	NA	CASGAGYGYTF